These T cell receptor beta chains were read from a single sample in a study of vaccination effects on CD4 cells after COVID-19. Antigens of these TCRs are unknown. Measured with immunoSEQ multiplex PCR; TCRdb has only the in-frame clones, and not every one. The table includes 35,000 to 55,000 clones, 76% detected once. The sequencing used CD4+ T cells from PBMCs cultured without peptide, collected after COVID-19 vaccination. These TCRs come from a human donor who had a prior SARS-CoV-2 infection. Both conserved end residues are part of each CDR3. D genes are given only for firm matches. Only some rows state a clone size, as once, few, many or a class for expanded clones.

d_gene: NA
j_gene: TRBJ1-1
v_gene: TRBV5-1
abundance: once
CDR3nt: TGCGCCAGCAGCTCACAGGGACGGGAGACTGAAGCTTTCTTT
CDR3aa: CASSSQGRETEAFF

d_gene: NA
j_gene: TRBJ1-6
v_gene: TRBV3-1/TRBV3-2
abundance: NA
CDR3nt: TGTGCCAGCAGCCAAAACGGGAGAGGACCCCTCCACTTT
CDR3aa: CASSQNGRGPLHF

d_gene: NA
j_gene: TRBJ1-3
v_gene: TRBV9
abundance: NA
CDR3nt: TGTGCCAGCAGCGAGAAGGACAAGTACTCTGGAAACACCATATATTTT
CDR3aa: CASSEKDKYSGNTIYF

d_gene: TRBD1
j_gene: TRBJ2-1
v_gene: TRBV12-5
abundance: NA
CDR3nt: TGTGCTAGTGGTCCGACTTACAGGGGAAAGTACAATGAGCAGTTCTTC
CDR3aa: CASGPTYRGKYNEQFF

d_gene: TRBD2
j_gene: TRBJ2-5
v_gene: TRBV5-4
abundance: NA
CDR3nt: TGTGCCAGCAGCTTGCCACTAGCGGGAGTACGGGAGACCCAGTACTTC
CDR3aa: CASSLPLAGVRETQYF

d_gene: NA
j_gene: TRBJ1-2
v_gene: TRBV5-6
abundance: NA
CDR3nt: TGTGCCAGCAGCCCTGGACCGTCCGGTAACTATGGCTACACCTTC
CDR3aa: CASSPGPSGNYGYTF

d_gene: NA
j_gene: TRBJ1-3
v_gene: TRBV2
abundance: NA
CDR3nt: TGTGCCAGCAGTGCTCGATCTGGAAACACCATATATTTT
CDR3aa: CASSARSGNTIYF

d_gene: TRBD2
j_gene: TRBJ2-7
v_gene: TRBV11-2
abundance: few
CDR3nt: TGTGCCAGCAGCGCCGGGACTAGCGACGTCCACGAGCAGTACTTC
CDR3aa: CASSAGTSDVHEQYF

d_gene: TRBD2
j_gene: TRBJ2-7
v_gene: TRBV29-1
abundance: NA
CDR3nt: TGCAGCGTTATAAGGCTTGGACTAGCGGGAGGGGACGAGCAGTACTTC
CDR3aa: CSVIRLGLAGGDEQYF

d_gene: TRBD1
j_gene: TRBJ1-5
v_gene: TRBV19
abundance: NA
CDR3nt: TGTGCCAGTAGTATAGACAGGGGGGTTAGCAATCAGCCCCAGCATTTT
CDR3aa: CASSIDRGVSNQPQHF

d_gene: NA
j_gene: TRBJ1-3
v_gene: TRBV5-6
abundance: NA
CDR3nt: TGTGCCAGCAGCTTCGAACTCTCTGGAAACACCATATATTTT
CDR3aa: CASSFELSGNTIYF

d_gene: NA
j_gene: TRBJ2-6
v_gene: TRBV7-3
abundance: NA
CDR3nt: TGTGCCAGCAGCTTAAGTGGAGCCGGGGCCAACGTCCTGACTTTC
CDR3aa: CASSLSGAGANVLTF

d_gene: NA
j_gene: TRBJ2-3
v_gene: TRBV7-2
abundance: few
CDR3nt: TGTGCCAGCAGCTTACAACAGGGCACAGATACGCAGTATTTT
CDR3aa: CASSLQQGTDTQYF

d_gene: TRBD1
j_gene: TRBJ2-3
v_gene: TRBV3-1/TRBV3-2
abundance: NA
CDR3nt: TGTGCCAGCAGCCAAGATGGTCAGGGGGTGTTAGATACGCAGTATTTT
CDR3aa: CASSQDGQGVLDTQYF

d_gene: NA
j_gene: TRBJ2-7
v_gene: TRBV6-5
abundance: once
CDR3nt: TGTGCCAGCAGTTCCGCGGGCCTCACCTACGAGCAGTACTTC
CDR3aa: CASSSAGLTYEQYF

d_gene: TRBD1
j_gene: TRBJ1-1
v_gene: TRBV20-1
abundance: once
CDR3nt: TGCAGTGCTAGTTCAGGGGGGAACACTGAAGCTTTCTTT
CDR3aa: CSASSGGNTEAFF

d_gene: NA
j_gene: TRBJ1-6
v_gene: TRBV5-1
abundance: NA
CDR3nt: TGCGCCAGCAGCTTGGCCGGGGGCATAATTGTTTCACCCCTCCACTTT
CDR3aa: CASSLAGGIIVSPLHF

d_gene: NA
j_gene: TRBJ1-4
v_gene: TRBV15
abundance: NA
CDR3nt: TGTGCCACCAACCCTCGAGGGGGGGGAGAAAAACTGTTTTTT
CDR3aa: CATNPRGGGEKLFF

d_gene: TRBD2
j_gene: TRBJ2-3
v_gene: TRBV5-1
abundance: once
CDR3nt: TGCGCCAGCAGCCCCATAGCGGGGGGGACAGATACGCAGTATTTT
CDR3aa: CASSPIAGGTDTQYF

d_gene: TRBD2
j_gene: TRBJ2-3
v_gene: TRBV11-3
abundance: NA
CDR3nt: TGTGCCAGCAGCAAAGCGGGAGGTGGCACAGATACGCAGTATTTT
CDR3aa: CASSKAGGGTDTQYF

d_gene: TRBD2
j_gene: TRBJ2-1
v_gene: TRBV3-1/TRBV3-2
abundance: NA
CDR3nt: TGTGCCAGCAGCCCTACAGGAACTAGCGGGAGGGAGAACGAGCAGTTCTTC
CDR3aa: CASSPTGTSGRENEQFF

d_gene: NA
j_gene: TRBJ2-3
v_gene: TRBV4-3
abundance: NA
CDR3nt: TGCGCCAGCAGCCAAGATCCACGAGGTGGTAGCACAGATACGCAGTATTTT
CDR3aa: CASSQDPRGGSTDTQYF

d_gene: NA
j_gene: TRBJ2-1
v_gene: TRBV7-3
abundance: NA
CDR3nt: TGTGCCAGCAGCGGGGGTTTGGGAAACAATGAGCAGTTCTTC
CDR3aa: CASSGGLGNNEQFF

d_gene: TRBD1
j_gene: TRBJ2-7
v_gene: TRBV25-1
abundance: NA
CDR3nt: TGTGCCAGCAGTGCACAGACAGGGACGGAGCAGTACTTC
CDR3aa: CASSAQTGTEQYF

d_gene: NA
j_gene: TRBJ1-4
v_gene: TRBV5-1
abundance: NA
CDR3nt: TGCGCCAGCAGCTCTCTAACCGGTCCTGGTGAAAAACTGTTTTTT
CDR3aa: CASSSLTGPGEKLFF

d_gene: TRBD2
j_gene: TRBJ2-1
v_gene: TRBV30
abundance: NA
CDR3nt: TGTGCCTGGAGCGGACTAGCGGGGGTACCCCAACAGTTCTTC
CDR3aa: CAWSGLAGVPQQFF

d_gene: NA
j_gene: TRBJ1-1
v_gene: TRBV3-1/TRBV3-2
abundance: NA
CDR3nt: TGTGCCAGCAGCCAAGATTTGAGGGACGCTTTCTTT
CDR3aa: CASSQDLRDAFF

d_gene: NA
j_gene: TRBJ2-7
v_gene: TRBV6-6
abundance: NA
CDR3nt: TGTGCCAGCAGTCCCGAGGCAGGAGGCCTTAACGAGCAGTACTTC
CDR3aa: CASSPEAGGLNEQYF

d_gene: TRBD1
j_gene: TRBJ2-2
v_gene: TRBV28
abundance: NA
CDR3nt: TGTGCCAGCAGATACAGGGGGCCCGGGGAGCTGTTTTTT
CDR3aa: CASRYRGPGELFF

d_gene: NA
j_gene: TRBJ2-5
v_gene: TRBV7-3
abundance: NA
CDR3nt: TGTGCCAGCAGCTTAACTGGGGGCAGGGAGACCCAGTACTTC
CDR3aa: CASSLTGGRETQYF